This TCR beta chain is from a study of T cell repertoires in cytomegalovirus infection (dated by TCRdb to the late 2010s). Background on the whole study: Because public TCR beta signatures pointed to carriage of CMV infection together with the matching HLA type, the HLA type of each donor mattered for the analysis. Broader findings and caveats from the paper: The ex vivo response was dominated by HLA-C-restricted CMV-specific TCR beta clonotypes, and the single most frequent clonotype in two of eight donors was supplied by these HLA-C-restricted clonotypes. In both this cohort and an independent cohort of several hundred donors, the cumulative frequency of public TCR beta family members distinguished carriers of CMV infection plus the relevant HLA type.

Between the V and J ends, shortened by 6 bases and 0 bases respectively, the junction contains 5 bases. The CDR3 contains 13 residues, cysteine and phenylalanine counted. Left in the record is the CDR3 DNA by itself, 39 bases read in frame from the first base. TCRdb records Illumina HiSeq 1500 as the sequencer. TCRdb took the public reads, trimmed them with fastp at Q25, ran MiXCR for clone calling and kept in-frame beta chains. Every CDR3 protein is listed once, alongside the most common genes and DNA of its rows. This sample lists approximately 250,000 distinct CDR3 sequences; around 8.7% were detected once. About 15% of the sample is in the top ten clones. Note on this clonotype: This clone's antigen is unknown. Qualities for individual bases were not recorded, and no much larger clone is one base off.

Sample: PBMCs. The TCR comes from a human donor in good health (CMV status not recorded). Some clones in this sample may be carry-over from other donors' samples. Rearrangement joined TRBV12-3 or TRBV12-4 to TRBJ2-2; no D gene can be assigned with confidence. The DNA sequence follows: TGTGCCAGCAGGCACACGAACACCGGGGAGCTGTTTTTT. This gives the protein CASRHTNTGELFF.